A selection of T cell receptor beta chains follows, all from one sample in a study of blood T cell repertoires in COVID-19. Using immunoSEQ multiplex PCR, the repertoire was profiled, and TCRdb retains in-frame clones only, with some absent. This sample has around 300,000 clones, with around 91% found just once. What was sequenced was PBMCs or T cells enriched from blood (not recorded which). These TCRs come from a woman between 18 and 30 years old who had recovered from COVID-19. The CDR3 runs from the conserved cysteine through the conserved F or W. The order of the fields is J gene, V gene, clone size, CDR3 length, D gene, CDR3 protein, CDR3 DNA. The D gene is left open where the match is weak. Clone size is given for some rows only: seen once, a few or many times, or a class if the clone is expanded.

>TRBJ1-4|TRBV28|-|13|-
CASSLRTNEKLFF
TGTGCCAGCAGTTTACGGACAAATGAAAAACTGTTTTTT
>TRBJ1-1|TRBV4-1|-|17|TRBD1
CASSQEEDRVMNTEAFF
TGCGCCAGCAGCCAAGAGGAGGACAGGGTAATGAACACTGAAGCTTTCTTT
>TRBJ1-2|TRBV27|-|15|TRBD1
CASSSRTGEDYGYTF
TGTGCCAGCAGTTCCAGGACAGGGGAGGACTATGGCTACACCTTC
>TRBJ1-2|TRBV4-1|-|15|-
CASSQVSAGRDGYTF
TGCGCCAGCAGCCAAGTTTCCGCAGGGAGGGATGGCTACACCTTC
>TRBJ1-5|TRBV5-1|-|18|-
CASSLVWQFDGGNQPQHF
TGCGCCAGCAGCTTGGTATGGCAGTTCGACGGGGGCAATCAGCCCCAGCATTTT
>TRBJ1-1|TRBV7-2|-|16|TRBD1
CASSWEKTGVNTEAFF
TGTGCCAGCAGCTGGGAAAAGACAGGGGTTAACACTGAAGCTTTCTTT
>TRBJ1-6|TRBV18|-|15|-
CASSPPGEDNSPLHF
TGTGCCAGCTCACCACCGGGGGAGGATAATTCACCCCTCCACTTT
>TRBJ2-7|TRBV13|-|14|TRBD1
CASSAWGQGYEQYF
TGTGCCAGCAGCGCCTGGGGACAGGGCTACGAGCAGTACTTC
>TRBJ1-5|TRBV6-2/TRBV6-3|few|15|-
CASSYGYSSNQPQHF
TGTGCCAGCAGTTACGGCTACAGTAGCAATCAGCCCCAGCATTTT
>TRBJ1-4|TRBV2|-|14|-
CASSGGGTNEKLFF
TGTGCCAGCAGTGGGGGGGGAACTAATGAAAAACTGTTTTTT
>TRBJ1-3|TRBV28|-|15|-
CASSTWRSSGNTIYF
TGTGCCAGCAGTACGTGGAGGAGCTCTGGAAACACCATATATTTT
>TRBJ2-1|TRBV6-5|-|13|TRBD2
CASSRGGYNEQFF
TGTGCCAGCAGTCGGGGGGGGTACAATGAGCAGTTCTTC
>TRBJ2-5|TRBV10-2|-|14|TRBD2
CASAGLAGEETQYF
TGCGCCAGCGCCGGACTAGCGGGGGAAGAGACCCAGTACTTC
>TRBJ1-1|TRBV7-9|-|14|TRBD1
CASSGPGQAHEAFF
TGTGCCAGCAGCGGGCCGGGACAGGCCCACGAAGCTTTCTTT
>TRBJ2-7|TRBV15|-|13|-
CATSRGGSYEQYF
TGTGCCACCAGCAGAGGTGGCAGTTACGAGCAGTACTTC
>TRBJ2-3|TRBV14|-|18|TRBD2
CASSQLTGLAPSTDTQYF
TGTGCCAGCAGCCAACTCACTGGACTAGCGCCCAGCACAGATACGCAGTATTTT
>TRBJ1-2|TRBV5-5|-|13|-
CASSLDSVYGYTF
TGTGCCAGCAGCTTGGATTCAGTCTATGGCTACACCTTC
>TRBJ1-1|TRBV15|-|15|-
CATSLNREGRTEAFF
TGTGCCACCAGCCTAAACAGGGAGGGAAGGACTGAAGCTTTCTTT
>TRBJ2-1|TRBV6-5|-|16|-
CASSYLGGGRYNEQFF
TGTGCCAGCAGTTACCTGGGGGGGGGCCGCTACAATGAGCAGTTCTTC
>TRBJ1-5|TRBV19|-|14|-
CASSFDDNNQPQHF
TGTGCCAGTAGCTTCGACGACAACAATCAGCCCCAGCATTTT
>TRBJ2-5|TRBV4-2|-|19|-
CASSQVVASPHLDQETQYF
TGTGCCAGCAGCCAAGTAGTGGCTAGTCCCCATCTCGACCAAGAGACCCAGTACTTC
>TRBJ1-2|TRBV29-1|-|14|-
CSVEEGAGVGGYTF
TGCAGCGTTGAAGAGGGGGCAGGCGTCGGTGGCTACACCTTC
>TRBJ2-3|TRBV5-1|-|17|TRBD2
CASSLPKAGGPQDTQYF
TGCGCCAGCAGCTTGCCCAAAGCGGGGGGGCCCCAAGATACGCAGTATTTT
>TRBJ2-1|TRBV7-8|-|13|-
CASSLQVDNEQFF
TGTGCCAGCAGCTTACAGGTAGACAATGAGCAGTTCTTC
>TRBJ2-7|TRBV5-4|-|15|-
CASSFNRVGPYEQYF
TGTGCCAGCAGCTTCAACAGGGTCGGCCCCTACGAGCAGTACTTC
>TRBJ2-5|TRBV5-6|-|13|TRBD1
CASSPQGQETQYF
TGTGCCAGCAGCCCACAGGGGCAAGAGACCCAGTACTTC
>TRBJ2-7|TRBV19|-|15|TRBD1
CASSIGDRGRNEQYF
TGTGCCAGTAGTATAGGAGACAGGGGCAGGAACGAGCAGTACTTC
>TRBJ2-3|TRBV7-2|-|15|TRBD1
CASRKGGGSTDTQYF
TGTGCCAGCAGGAAAGGGGGCGGGTCCACAGATACGCAGTATTTT
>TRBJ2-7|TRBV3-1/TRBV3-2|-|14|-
CASSYGVGPYEQYF
TGTGCCAGCAGCTATGGGGTGGGGCCCTACGAGCAGTACTTC
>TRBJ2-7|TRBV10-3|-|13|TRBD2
CAIGSGGAYEQYF
TGTGCCATCGGAAGCGGGGGGGCCTACGAGCAGTACTTC
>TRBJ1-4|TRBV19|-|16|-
CASRITQAATNEKLFF
TGTGCCAGTAGAATAACTCAGGCTGCAACTAATGAAAAACTGTTTTTT